The 21 T cell receptor beta chains below all came from one sample that was sequenced in a study of beta chain features in type 1 diabetes. Regarding the study as a whole: The study found moderately but significantly shorter TCRB CDR3s in all four CD4+ subsets of Type 1 diabetes patients.

No antigen has been assigned to these receptors. TCRB transcripts that were expressed got sequenced, as all of the isolated RNA had been reverse transcribed. Profiling relied on immunoSEQ multiplex PCR, and the TCRdb table lists in-frame clones only, not all of them. The sample consists of tens of thousands of clones, 52% of them appearing once. Specimen: Tregs from blood. The receptors were sampled from a woman aged 40 to 50 with type 1 diabetes.

The V and J genes are TRBV9 and TRBJ1-2; D remains unclear. Trimming took 0 bases from V and 7 from J, leaving 7 bases between them. Germline loops: CDR1 SGDLS, CDR2 YYNGEE. The CDR3 spans 12 residues. The CDR3 sequence is CASSVGNTGYTF. CDR3 nucleotides: TGTGCCAGCAGCGTAGGCAACACTGGCTACACCTTC.

The CDR3 DNA sequence: TGTGCCAGCAGGGGTGGTAGCGGGAGGGCCGGAGAGACCCAGTACTTC. Its protein is CASRGGSGRAGETQYF. The rearrangement links TRBV2 to TRBJ2-5, with TRBD2 matching 11 bases. The CDR3 extends over 16 amino acids. J lost 4 bases, V lost 6 bases, and 10 bases had no gene match. The germline V gene has CDR1 SNHLY and CDR2 FYNNEI.

V usage is TRBV18 and J usage is TRBJ2-3; no clear D gene. The V gene lost 5 bases and the J gene lost 1 base, with 7 bases spanning the gap. The V gene's germline CDR1 is KGHSH and CDR2 LQKENI. The length of the CDR3 is 13 residues. The DNA of the CDR3 is TGTGCCAGCTCAGGCCAGGGCACAGATACGCAGTATTTT. Encoded protein: CASSGQGTDTQYF.

J is TRBJ2-5 and V is TRBV11-1, with D hard to call. The CDR3 totals 13 residues. V lost 3 bases and J 4 bases, leaving 9 bases between the germline ends. In germline, CDR1 is SGHAT, CDR2 FQDESV (reference sequence). Here the CDR3 reads CASSFGRRETQYF. CDR3 sequence (DNA): TGTGCCAGCAGCTTTGGGCGCCGAGAGACCCAGTACTTC.

This clone was seen more than once but under ten times. The J gene is TRBJ2-7, the V gene TRBV7-2, with D possibly matching TRBD2 (6 bases). Germline CDR1 reads SGHTA; CDR2 reads FQGNSA. Trimming removed 5 bases from V and 2 bases from J, with 16 bases in between. The CDR3 consists of 15 residues. The CDR3 region has the DNA TGTGCCAGCAGCCGGGAGCGGGTCCTAACCTACGAGCAGTACTTC. Amino acid sequence: CASSRERVLTYEQYF. The variable domain in full, completed from reference TRBV7-2 and TRBJ2-7, reads GAGVSQSPSNKVTEKGKDVELRCDPISGHTALYWYRQSLGQGLEFLIYFQGNSAPDKSGLPSDRFSAERTGGSVSTLTIQRTQQEDSAVYLCASSRERVLTYEQYFGPGTRLTVT.

This clone was seen a few times. The chain is built from TRBV5-1 and TRBJ2-1, with D maybe TRBD2 (6 bases). CDR3 length: 16 amino acids. V was shortened by 2 bases and J by 0 bases, with 12 bases between the two germline ends. CDR1 is SGHRS and CDR2 is YFSETQ in the germline V gene. CDR3 DNA: TGCGCCAGCAGCTTTGGCGGGGCTGTCTCCTACAATGAGCAGTTCTTC. Protein: CASSFGGAVSYNEQFF. The full variable domain, completed using reference TRBV5-1 and TRBJ2-1, is KAGVTQTPRYLIKTRGQQVTLSCSPISGHRSVSWYQQTPGQGLQFLFEYFSETQRNKGNFPGRFSGRQFSNSRSEMNVSTLELGDSALYLCASSFGGAVSYNEQFFGPGTRLTVL.

The chain recombines TRBV7-2 with TRBJ2-2; D uncertain. This CDR3 region has 14 residues. Germline CDR1 reads SGHTA; CDR2 reads FQGNSA. Between the trimmed V and J ends, which lost 10 bases and 7 bases, there was a span of 19 bases. The CDR3 nucleotides read TGTGCCAACCGCTTGGCAAGTGAAAACGGGGAGCTGTTTTTT. Amino acid sequence: CANRLASENGELFF.

This clone came up a few times. The V call is TRBV27, the J call TRBJ1-4; D not certain. This CDR3 contains 13 residues. CDR1 is MNHEY and CDR2 is SMNVEV in the germline V gene (reference sequence). Trimming took off 3 bases at V and 11 bases at J, with 13 bases between the two ends. CDR3 in amino acids: CASSFNTVRKLFF. The DNA for the CDR3 is TGTGCCAGCAGTTTCAACACAGTAAGGAAACTGTTTTTT.

V gene TRBV5-1 combines with J gene TRBJ1-2; tentatively, D is TRBD1 (5 bases). CDR3 size: 16 residues. V was trimmed by 4 bases and J by 8 bases, leaving 24 bases between them. In germline, CDR1 is SGHRS, CDR2 YFSETQ. CDR3 loop: CASSHQAGGQGDGYTF. The CDR3 DNA reads as TGCGCCAGCAGCCACCAGGCCGGAGGGCAGGGAGACGGCTACACCTTC.

V is TRBV2 and J is TRBJ2-1; the match to TRBD2 covers 8 bases. The CDR3 is 13 amino acids. Germline assignment: CDR1 SNHLY and CDR2 FYNNEI. Trimming at V came to 6 bases and at J to 9 bases, leaving 7 bases not matched to a gene. In DNA form, the CDR3 reads TGTGCCAGCAGGGCCAATAGCGGGATTGAGCAGTTCTTC. Translating gives CASRANSGIEQFF.

This chain joins TRBV5-4 and TRBJ2-1; tentatively, D is TRBD2 (7 bases). This CDR3 has 15 residues. Per germline, CDR1 SGHNT and CDR2 YYREEE (reference sequence). The ends were cut back, 6 bases at V and 0 bases at J, with 13 bases in the middle. CDR3 sequence: CASMERGGSYNEQFF. DNA of the CDR3: TGTGCCAGCATGGAAAGGGGGGGCTCCTACAATGAGCAGTTCTTC.

A note on this clone: At one of its ends the junction is not consistent with the germline gene, which may arise from a read error. The V and J genes are TRBV29-1 and TRBJ2-7, with 14 bases identical to TRBD2. This CDR3 is built from 16 residues. In germline, CDR1 is SQVTM, CDR2 ANQGSEA. CDR3 nucleotide sequence: TGCAGCGTCGAAGGGACTAGCGGGGGACGATCCTACGAGCAGTACTTC. It yields the protein CSVEGTSGGRSYEQYF.

V gene TRBV7-8 combines with J gene TRBJ1-6; no clear D. Germline V lookup: CDR1 SGHVS, CDR2 FQNEAQ. Trimming stripped 1 base from V and 2 bases from J, with 12 bases between. CDR3 size: 17 residues. CDR3 protein: CASSLGPRRTYNSPLHF. CDR3 DNA: TGTGCCAGCAGCTTAGGCCCGCGGAGAACCTATAATTCACCCCTCCACTTT.

This chain joins TRBV6-1 and TRBJ1-5; D unresolved. V gave up 2 bases and J gave up 6 bases, with 14 bases separating them. The CDR3 spans 15 residues. Germline loops: CDR1 MNHNS, CDR2 SASEGT. DNA of the CDR3: TGTGCCAGCAGTGAATCCGCCGGTGTGATTCAGCCCCAGCATTTT. Its translation: CASSESAGVIQPQHF.

This chain uses TRBV4-3 with TRBJ2-3; 12 bases align to TRBD2. With V trimmed by 0 bases and J by 5 bases, 6 bases remained unmatched. The CDR3 runs 17 residues. The V gene's germline CDR1 is LGHNA and CDR2 YSLEER. The DNA of the CDR3 is TGCGCCAGCAGCCAAGAGGCAGCTAGCGGGGGGGGAGATACGCAGTATTTT. Translated, it gives CASSQEAASGGGDTQYF.

The chain couples TRBV10-3 to TRBJ1-2; TRBD1 matches at 9 bases. Trimming took 8 bases from V and 8 from J; bases not matched to a gene: 15. This CDR3 comprises 15 residues. Germline CDR1 reads ENHRY; CDR2 reads SYGVKD. The CDR3: CAIRETRDRVEGYTF. CDR3 DNA sequence: TGTGCCATCCGCGAGACCCGGGACAGGGTTGAAGGCTACACCTTC.

V and J are TRBV2 and TRBJ1-1; D uncertain. Germline V CDR1 and CDR2: SNHLY, FYNNEI. This CDR3 comprises 14 residues. Trimming took 0 bases from V and 1 from J, leaving 6 bases between them. CDR3 coding DNA: TGTGCCAGCAGTGAAGCATATCCGAACACTGAAGCTTTCTTT. It specifies CASSEAYPNTEAFF.

The chain couples TRBV9 to TRBJ2-3; TRBD2 agrees at 13 bases. CDR1 and CDR2 (germline): SGDLS, YYNGEE. This CDR3 is built from 15 residues. Trimming took 3 bases from V and 9 from J; bases not matched to a gene: 7. The CDR3 nucleotides are TGTGCCAGCAGCGACGGACTAGCGGGAGTCGAAACGCAGTATTTT. Its translation: CASSDGLAGVETQYF.

The chain combines TRBV5-1 with TRBJ2-5; 7 bases map to TRBD1. The CDR3 is 14 residues long. With V trimmed by 2 bases and J by 1 base, 2 bases remained unmatched. Per germline, CDR1 SGHRS and CDR2 YFSETQ. The CDR3 DNA follows: TGCGCCAGCAGCTTCTCAGGGGGCCAAGAGACCCAGTACTTC. It yields the protein CASSFSGGQETQYF.

J is TRBJ1-2 and V is TRBV6-5; D is undetermined. The CDR3 totals 14 residues. V was trimmed by 2 bases and J by 4 bases, leaving 11 bases between them. Germline V lookup: CDR1 MNHEY, CDR2 SVGAGI. The CDR3 region has the DNA TGTGCCAGCAGTTACATTGGTGGCGGCTATGGCTACACCTTC. Amino acids: CASSYIGGGYGYTF.

V is TRBV9 and J is TRBJ1-4, with TRBD1 matching 9 bases. The CDR3 is 15 residues long. The junction had 9 bases not matched to a gene; V was cut back by 4 bases and J by 8 bases. The germline V gene encodes CDR1 SGDLS and CDR2 YYNGEE. CDR3 residues: CASSPRDRVGEKLFF. CDR3 sequence (DNA): TGTGCCAGCAGCCCCCGGGACAGGGTAGGAGAAAAACTGTTTTTT.